Following are 15 T cell receptor beta chains from one sample sequenced in a study of cytomegalovirus exposure and HLA in healthy donors. It was with 60 Vbeta and 13 Jbeta primers that the PCR ran. Generated by immunoSEQ multiplex PCR, the TCRdb table keeps only in-frame clones and is missing some. The profile shows 130,000 or so clones, more than 60% of them singletons. What was sequenced was PBMCs. All receptors come from a man aged 30-40 years in good health and CMV-seronegative.

The chain is built from TRBV19 and TRBJ2-2; D is uncertain. CDR3 size: 14 residues. V gave up 3 bases and J gave up 3 bases, with 8 bases separating them. Germline assignment: CDR1 LNHDA and CDR2 SQIVND (reference sequence). CDR3 loop: CASSIYTYTGELFF. DNA for the CDR3: TGTGCCAGTAGTATTTACACATACACCGGGGAGCTGTTTTTT.

This chain links TRBV6-5 with TRBJ2-5, with a weak D call TRBD2 (6 bases). Matching the DNA end better, TRBJ2-7 makes the J call doubtful. CDR3 size: 14 residues. Per germline, CDR1 MNHEY and CDR2 SVGAGI. Here the CDR3 reads CASSEGEAGYEQYF. The CDR3 DNA follows: TGTGCCAGCAGTGAAGGGGAAGCGGGCTACGAGCAGTACTTC.

This clone has a handful of counts. The chain couples TRBV7-2 to TRBJ1-1, with D unresolved. CDR3 size: 14 residues. Germline V gene lookup returns CDR1 SGHTA and CDR2 FQGNSA. The ends were cut back, 1 base at V and 4 bases at J, with 10 bases in the middle. The CDR3: CASSLVAGFTEAFF. The DNA of the CDR3 is TGTGCCAGCAGCTTAGTTGCCGGGTTCACTGAAGCTTTCTTT.

The chain is built from TRBV2 and TRBJ2-7; 8 bases fit TRBD1. Germline V CDR1 and CDR2: SNHLY, FYNNEI. The CDR3 covers 14 residues. J gave up 3 bases and V 4 bases, and 5 bases lay outside the gene matches. The CDR3 is CASSVDRGRYEQYF. DNA for the CDR3: TGTGCCAGCAGTGTTGACAGGGGACGCTACGAGCAGTACTTC.

The gene calls are TRBV25-1 and TRBJ2-5; TRBD1 matches at 8 bases. This CDR3 contains 14 residues. The germline CDR1 and CDR2 sequences are MGHDK and SYGVNS. J was trimmed by 3 bases and V by 5 bases; bases with no gene match: 5. The CDR3 loop is CASSTGQGEETQYF. In nucleotides, the CDR3 is TGTGCCAGCAGTACCGGACAGGGCGAAGAGACCCAGTACTTC.

The chain has TRBV28 and TRBJ1-2; 7 nucleotides match TRBD1. The V and J ends lost 8 bases and 5 bases, in that order; junction bases with no gene match: 23. CDR1 is MDHEN and CDR2 is SYDVKM in the germline V gene. This CDR3 is built from 18 residues. In DNA form, the CDR3 reads TGTGCCAGCTATCGGTCTACCTTTGGACAGGTCCATTGGTATGGCTACACCTTC. The encoded protein is CASYRSTFGQVHWYGYTF.

This clone showed up just once. The chain recombines TRBV4-1 with TRBJ1-2; TRBD1 aligns across 8 bases. Germline assignment: CDR1 MGHRA and CDR2 YSYEKL. The junction had 3 bases not matched to a gene; V was cut back by 3 bases and J by 3 bases. This CDR3 is 14 amino acids long. DNA of the CDR3: TGCGCCAGCAGCCACACAGGGGGGGACTATGGCTACACCTTC. Encoded protein: CASSHTGGDYGYTF.

This chain links TRBV19 with TRBJ1-2, with D unresolved. Germline-derived CDR1 and CDR2 are LNHDA and SQIVND (reference sequence). Trimming took 3 bases from V and 0 from J, leaving 14 bases between them. This CDR3 is built from 16 residues. The CDR3 bases are TGTGCCAGTAGTATGGGGAGATGGTTCCCTAACTATGGCTACACCTTC. This sequence encodes CASSMGRWFPNYGYTF. The full variable domain, rest sourced from reference TRBV19 and TRBJ1-2, is DGGITQSPKYLFRKEGQNVTLSCEQNLNHDAMYWYRQDPGQGLRLIYYSQIVNDFQKGDIAEGYSVSREKKESFPLTVTSAQKNPTAFYLCASSMGRWFPNYGYTFGSGTRLTVV.

V is TRBV25-1 and J is TRBJ1-2; D unclear. Germline values: CDR1 MGHDK, CDR2 SYGVNS. This CDR3 region has 13 residues. V gave up 0 bases and J gave up 3 bases, with 5 bases separating them. CDR3 sequence (DNA): TGTGCCAGCAGTGAATACGGGGACTATGGCTACACCTTC. Its protein product is CASSEYGDYGYTF.

The chain couples TRBV28 to TRBJ1-5; the D is unclear. V was clipped by 8 bases and J by 3 bases, with 5 bases between them. The CDR3 extends over 11 amino acids. Germline lookup yields CDR1 MDHEN and CDR2 SYDVKM. The CDR3 loop reads CASQDNQPQHF. The CDR3 bases are TGTGCCAGCCAGGACAATCAGCCCCAGCATTTT.

This sequence joins TRBV11-2 and TRBJ2-1; possibly TRBD1 for D (6 bases). There are 14 residues in the CDR3. Trimming took off 5 bases at V and 4 bases at J, with 12 bases between the two ends. Germline CDR1 SGHAT, CDR2 FQNNGV. The DNA of the CDR3 is TGTGCCAGCAGCCCTCAAACAGGGTACAATGAGCAGTTCTTC. Protein: CASSPQTGYNEQFF.

This clone appeared a single time. The rearrangement uses TRBV9 and TRBJ2-7; 10 positions match TRBD1. The V segment lost 0 bases and the J segment 4 bases; nucleotides outside the gene matches: 4. The CDR3 loop spans 15 amino acids. Per the germline V gene, CDR1 is SGDLS and CDR2 is YYNGEE. The CDR3 sequence is CASSVGDRGVYEQYF. The CDR3 DNA is TGTGCCAGCAGCGTAGGGGACAGGGGAGTGTACGAGCAGTACTTC.

This chain connects TRBV28 to TRBJ2-7, with 11 positions matching TRBD1. Trimming cost V 6 bases and J 2 bases; bases outside gene matches: 3. CDR3 size: 14 residues. Germline V lookup: CDR1 MDHEN, CDR2 SYDVKM. CDR3 nucleotides: TGTGCCAGCAGGGACAGGGGGCTAACCTACGAGCAGTACTTC. Translated, it gives CASRDRGLTYEQYF.

The rearrangement uses TRBV12-2 and TRBJ2-5; the table gives TRBD2 as D, unverified against the DNA. TRBV12-2 is noted as a pseudogene. The CDR3 is 15 residues long. CDR3 DNA: TGTGCAAGTCGCTTAGCGGAGGCCAGAAAAGAGACCCAGTACTTC. Protein product: CASRLAEARKETQYF.

This clone was observed once. The chain joins TRBV7-9 to TRBJ2-3; D may be TRBD2 (5 bases). CDR3 length: 14 residues. Trimming cost V 5 bases and J 0 bases, with 9 bases left between them. Looked up from germline, CDR1 is SEHNR and CDR2 is FQNEAQ (reference sequence). CDR3: CASSRSGSTDTQYF. For the CDR3, the DNA is TGTGCCAGCAGCCGCAGCGGAAGCACAGATACGCAGTATTTT.